The 27 T cell receptor beta chains below come from one sample, sequenced in a study of human T cells and chemical hapten exposure. Via MiXCR, TCRdb re-called the RACE reads, giving one row per CDR3 protein. Of some 80,000 distinct CDR3 sequences in the sample, about 10% were seen once. Time point given: patch test 1, 2 weeks after DPC sensitization. Regarding treatment: therapeutic diphenylcyclopropenone sensitization with weekly scalp DPC. Sequenced material: whole blood, taken in connection with sensitization to the hapten diphenylcyclopropenone (DPC). The origin of the receptors is a woman between 45 and 65 years old with alopecia areata. Some clones in this sample may be carry-over from other donors' samples.

The CDR3: CASSQGGQRNQPQHF. CDR3 nucleotide sequence: TGTGCCAGCAGCCAAGGGGGACAGAGGAATCAGCCCCAGCATTTT. The chain couples TRBV3-1 to TRBJ1-5; 7 bases line up with TRBD1. The J segment lost 4 bases and the V segment lost 1 base, leaving 4 bases of the junction unmatched. Germline V gene lookup returns CDR1 LGHDT and CDR2 YNNKEL (reference sequence). CDR3 size: 15 residues.

This clonotype was observed many times. This CDR3 reads CASSYSHRGGTEAFF. DNA for the CDR3: TGTGCCAGCAGTTACTCGCACAGGGGGGGAACTGAAGCTTTCTTT. The genes are TRBV6-5 and TRBJ1-1; 8 positions match TRBD1. After removal of 0 bases from V and 5 bases from J, the junction contained 5 bases not matched to a gene. This CDR3 region has 15 residues. Germline lookup yields CDR1 MNHEY and CDR2 SVGAGI.

This clonotype was detected many times. This rearrangement joins TRBV5-1 to TRBJ2-3; TRBD1 or TRBD2 may be the D gene (7 bases each). CDR1 and CDR2 (germline): SGHRS, YFSETQ. V lost 0 bases to trimming and J lost 7 bases, with 18 bases between them. There are 16 residues in the CDR3. This chain's CDR3 is CASSLAETGRENTQYF. For the CDR3, the DNA is TGCGCCAGCAGCTTGGCCGAGACAGGGAGGGAGAATACGCAGTATTTT.

This clonotype was observed at least ten times. The rearrangement links TRBV24-1 to TRBJ2-4, with 7 bases lining up with TRBD2. The germline V gene encodes CDR1 KGHDR and CDR2 SFDVKD. Trimming removed 3 bases from V and 0 bases from J; junction bases left unmatched: 1. CDR3 length equals 15 residues. The CDR3 DNA is TGTGCCACCAGTGATCCTAGCGGAGCCAAAAACATTCAGTACTTC. Translation gives CATSDPSGAKNIQYF.

This clonotype was seen only a few times. The V and J genes are TRBV5-5 and TRBJ2-1, with TRBD2 identical over 10 bases. The V segment lost 0 bases and the J segment 0 bases; nucleotides outside the gene matches: 3. This CDR3 has 17 amino acids. Germline CDR1 and CDR2: SGHKS and YYEKEE (reference sequence). CDR3 bases: TGTGCCAGCAGCTTGGCCCCTAGCGGGAGCTCCTACAATGAGCAGTTCTTC. Translation gives CASSLAPSGSSYNEQFF.

There are a few counts of this clonotype. This chain connects TRBV11-3 to TRBJ2-3, with a tentative D call TRBD2 (6 bases). Looked up from germline, CDR1 is SGHNT and CDR2 is YENEEA. V was trimmed by 5 bases and J by 2 bases, leaving 11 bases between them. CDR3 length equals 14 residues. The CDR3 DNA reads TGTGCCAGCAGCCCGGGACTGAACACAGATACGCAGTATTTT. It translates to CASSPGLNTDTQYF.

The rearrangement uses TRBV20-1 and TRBJ1-3; D gene unclear. V was pared by 0 bases and J by 0 bases, with 9 bases between. The V gene's germline CDR1 is DFQATT and CDR2 SNEGSKA (reference sequence). The CDR3 length is 15 residues. The CDR3 coding sequence is TGCAGTGCTAGAGATGGTGCTATCTCTGGAAACACCATATATTTT. Translated, it gives CSARDGAISGNTIYF.

The rearrangement joins TRBV11-1 to TRBJ2-7, with a tentative D call TRBD2 (5 bases). This CDR3 contains 14 residues. The V end was cut by 7 bases, the J end by 0 bases, with 13 bases between. Germline CDR1 and CDR2: SGHAT and FQDESV (reference sequence). The CDR3 bases are TGTGCCAGCACACGTGGACTTAGCTCCTACGAGCAGTACTTC. This gives the protein CASTRGLSSYEQYF.

This clonotype was seen repeatedly, ten times or more. The chain couples TRBV12-3 or TRBV12-4 to TRBJ2-7; D unresolved. The V gene lost 1 base and the J gene lost 6 bases, with 10 bases spanning the gap. The CDR3 spans 13 residues. CDR3 amino acids: CASSLEPGSEQYF. CDR3 DNA: TGTGCCAGCAGTTTAGAGCCAGGCTCCGAGCAGTACTTC.

In regard to this clonotype: One end of the junction varies from germline; a read error may be responsible. The J gene is TRBJ1-3, the V gene TRBV28, with unresolved D. Germline V gene lookup returns CDR1 MDHEN and CDR2 SYDVKM. The CDR3 runs to 11 residues. CDR3 in DNA: TGTGCCAGCAGTTACCCCGGTAGGGTACATTTT. Protein sequence: CASSYPGRVHF.

The gene calls are TRBV7-2 and TRBJ1-6; 7 nucleotides align to TRBD1. In germline, CDR1 is SGHTA, CDR2 FQGNSA. The CDR3 spans 15 residues. V shed 6 bases, J shed 5 bases, and the junction held 7 bases outside the gene matches. DNA for the CDR3: TGTGCCAGCAGGCGTATTACAGGGGATAATTCACCCCTCCACTTT. Residues: CASRRITGDNSPLHF. The variable domain in full, with the rest retrieved from reference TRBV7-2 and TRBJ1-6, is GAGVSQSPSNKVTEKGKDVELRCDPISGHTALYWYRQSLGQGLEFLIYFQGNSAPDKSGLPSDRFSAERTGGSVSTLTIQRTQQEDSAVYLCASRRITGDNSPLHFGNGTRLTVT.

A remark on this clonotype: A much larger clonotype is one base distant, so this may be a read error. The J gene is TRBJ1-6, the V gene TRBV12-3 or TRBV12-4; 9 bases map to TRBD1. V was pared by 10 bases and J by 10 bases, with 11 bases of the junction left unmatched. This CDR3 is 14 amino acids long. The CDR3 loop reads CANRAGTGPSPLHF. CDR3 DNA: TGTGCCAACAGAGCCGGGACAGGGCCCTCACCCCTCCACTTT.

This clonotype was counted many times. The chain carries TRBV5-1 and TRBJ1-1; TRBD1 aligns across 10 bases. This CDR3 region has 15 residues. Germline assignment: CDR1 SGHRS and CDR2 YFSETQ. J was trimmed by 0 bases and V by 4 bases; bases with no gene match: 3. CDR3 residues: CASSLDRGVNTEAFF. The CDR3 coding sequence is TGCGCCAGCAGCCTGGACAGGGGGGTGAACACTGAAGCTTTCTTT.

This rearrangement joins TRBV6-1 to TRBJ1-1, with TRBD1 as a possible D gene (5 bases). Trimming removed 6 bases at V and 1 base at J, with 9 bases between. This CDR3 contains 13 residues. Per germline, CDR1 MNHNS and CDR2 SASEGT. CDR3 sequence reads: CASRRQPNTEAFF. In DNA, the CDR3 is TGTGCCAGCAGACGACAGCCGAACACTGAAGCTTTCTTT.

This clonotype was counted many times. Written as DNA, the CDR3 is TGTGCCAGCAGCTTAACCCAGACAGGGAAGGGCTACACCTTC. Translation: CASSLTQTGKGYTF. The chain combines TRBV7-3 with TRBJ1-2; 7 nucleotides agree with TRBD1. This CDR3 region has 14 residues. The junction had 6 bases not matched to a gene; V was cut back by 0 bases and J by 8 bases. In germline, CDR1 is SGHTA, CDR2 FQGTGA.

In its sample, this clonotype was seen a few times. The chain couples TRBV7-9 to TRBJ2-7, with D possibly being TRBD1 (6 bases). The germline V and J ends were trimmed by 2 bases and 0 bases, with 11 bases remaining between them. The CDR3 has 15 amino acids. CDR1 and CDR2 (germline): SEHNR, FQNEAQ (reference sequence). The CDR3 DNA reads TGTGCCAGCAGCTTATCCGGGACAAACTCCTACGAGCAGTACTTC. This gives the protein CASSLSGTNSYEQYF.

This clonotype was seen many times. The chain combines TRBV9 with TRBJ1-1, with D unresolved. The CDR3 covers 13 residues. The V end was cut by 1 base, the J end by 1 base, with 5 bases between. Germline loops: CDR1 SGDLS, CDR2 YYNGEE. The CDR3 nucleotides read TGTGCCAGCAGCGTAAACAGGAACACTGAAGCTTTCTTT. Protein: CASSVNRNTEAFF.

This clonotype was counted ten times or more. The gene calls are TRBV12-3 or TRBV12-4 and TRBJ2-3; 9 nucleotides agree with TRBD2. The CDR3 loop spans 15 amino acids. V lost 1 base and J lost 6; bases outside the gene matches: 5. CDR3 region: CASSLGGGAVDTQYF. CDR3 DNA: TGTGCCAGCAGTTTAGGCGGGGGGGCCGTGGATACGCAGTATTTT.

V usage is TRBV6-2 or TRBV6-3 and J usage is TRBJ1-2, with TRBD1 matching 9 bases. The CDR3 extends over 15 amino acids. The germline CDR1 and CDR2 sequences are MNHEY and SVGEGT. After removal of 5 bases from V and 7 bases from J, the junction contained 11 bases not matched to a gene. The CDR3 is CASSATGQGRSGYTF. DNA for the CDR3: TGTGCCAGCAGTGCCACGGGACAGGGAAGGTCTGGCTACACCTTC.

The chain uses TRBV28 and TRBJ2-5; 9 nucleotides line up with TRBD2. With 8 bases clipped from V and 2 bases from J, the junction kept 3 bases outside the gene matches. The CDR3 consists of 13 residues. CDR1 is MDHEN and CDR2 is SYDVKM in the germline V gene. CDR3 nucleotide sequence: TGTGCCAGCCGTAGCGGGGGACAAGAGACCCAGTACTTC. It specifies CASRSGGQETQYF.

This chain connects TRBV7-2 to TRBJ2-6; D possibly corresponds to TRBD1 (7 bases). CDR3 length: 19 amino acids. The V gene lost 5 bases and the J gene lost 0 bases, with 20 bases spanning the gap. Germline-derived CDR1 and CDR2 are SGHTA and FQGNSA. The CDR3, as DNA: TGTGCCAGCAGCCTCCGCGGGGACAGCGGCCTCTCTGGGGCCAACGTCCTGACTTTC. Protein sequence: CASSLRGDSGLSGANVLTF.

The V call is TRBV7-2, the J call TRBJ2-3; a weak D match, TRBD1 (5 bases). This CDR3 has 16 amino acids. V was clipped by 2 bases and J by 3 bases, with 15 bases between them. Germline CDR1 is SGHTA and CDR2 is FQGNSA. The chain's CDR3 is CASSLMLGLGTDTQYF. In DNA form, the CDR3 reads TGTGCCAGCAGCTTAATGTTGGGGCTAGGTACAGATACGCAGTATTTT.

This clonotype appeared a few times. CDR3 loop: CASSLHPGTEQFF. CDR3 sequence (DNA): TGTGCCAGCAGCCTACATCCCGGTACTGAGCAGTTCTTC. This chain connects TRBV11-2 to TRBJ2-1, with no clear D. Germline V gene sequence: CDR1 SGHAT, CDR2 FQNNGV. Trimming shortened V by 5 bases and J by 9 bases, and 14 bases separated the two germline ends. The CDR3 is 13 residues long.

This clonotype was found many times. The chain couples TRBV28 to TRBJ2-2, with TRBD2 matching over 8 bases. The germline gives CDR1 MDHEN, CDR2 SYDVKM. The V and J ends lost 5 bases and 7 bases, in that order; junction bases with no gene match: 12. The CDR3 sequence is 16 residues long. The CDR3 loop is CASSPRGAGVLGELFF. CDR3 nucleotides: TGTGCCAGCAGTCCCCGCGGAGCGGGAGTCCTCGGGGAGCTGTTTTTT.

This clonotype has a single count. A much bigger clone sits one base away, suggesting this may be a read error. V is TRBV3-1 and J is TRBJ2-1, with TRBD2 matching over 7 bases. The V gene's germline CDR1 is LGHDT and CDR2 YNNKEL (reference sequence). This CDR3 spans 17 amino acids. V lost 0 bases and J lost 6; bases outside the gene matches: 11. The CDR3 nucleotides read TGTGCCAGCAGCCAAGATCGAGGGACTACGATCAGCAATGAGCAGTTCTTC. Amino acid sequence: CASSQDRGTTISNEQFF.

This clonotype was counted many times. The chain links TRBV7-9 to TRBJ1-2, with a tentative D call TRBD1 (5 bases). Trimming cost V 3 bases and J 4 bases, with 9 bases left between them. The germline gives CDR1 SEHNR, CDR2 FQNEAQ (reference sequence). This CDR3 has 13 amino acids. In nucleotides, the CDR3 is TGTGCCAGCAGCTTGGGACGGACCTATGGCTACACCTTC. Translated, it gives CASSLGRTYGYTF.

This clonotype has a count of ten or more. The genes are TRBV19 and TRBJ2-7; 8 nucleotides agree with TRBD1. The CDR3 is 15 amino acids. Per the germline V gene, CDR1 is LNHDA and CDR2 is SQIVND (reference sequence). Losses at the gene ends were 2 bases for V and 6 bases for J; bases not matched to a gene: 9. The CDR3 DNA sequence: TGTGCCAGTAGTATAATGGCGGCAGGGGGCGCCGAGCAGTACTTC. Residues: CASSIMAAGGAEQYF.